The 6 T cell receptor beta chains below come from one sample, sequenced in a study of OX40 agonist ivuxolimab in advanced cancers. Profiling relied on immunoSEQ multiplex PCR, and the TCRdb table lists in-frame clones only, not all of them. The repertoire includes about 55,000 clones, about 90% of them detected once, and about 13% sits in the top ten. The source material was CD4+ or CD8+ T cells sorted from blood, sampled in a trial of the OX40 agonist ivuxolimab. These receptors were taken from an adult with an advanced solid tumor such as melanoma, head and neck, liver or kidney cancer.

V and J are TRBV19 and TRBJ1-1; D gene ambiguous. V lost 1 base, J lost 7 bases, and 10 bases lay in between. Germline V gives CDR1 LNHDA, CDR2 SQIVND (reference sequence). The CDR3 loop spans 13 amino acids. The DNA of the CDR3 is TGTGCCAGTAGTATAGTTCCGGGTAATGAAGCTTTCTTT. It codes for CASSIVPGNEAFF.

The V and J genes are TRBV7-2 and TRBJ2-2; a weak D match, TRBD2 (7 bases). V was cut by 5 bases and J by 3 bases, with 22 bases left in between. Germline CDR1 is SGHTA and CDR2 is FQGNSA. This CDR3 region has 18 residues. The CDR3 DNA sequence: TGTGCCAGCAGCCGAGGACTAGTGGGGGGGCCATACACCGGGGAGCTGTTTTTT. It codes for CASSRGLVGGPYTGELFF.

This chain joins TRBV11-2 and TRBJ2-1; D is possibly TRBD1 or TRBD2 (6 bases each). Trimming removed 5 bases at V and 4 bases at J, with 15 bases between. CDR1 SGHAT and CDR2 FQNNGV come from the germline V gene. CDR3 length: 15 amino acids. In DNA form, the CDR3 reads TGTGCCAGCAGCAAGGGAGGCAGGGGATACAATGAGCAGTTCTTC. It yields the protein CASSKGGRGYNEQFF. The full variable domain, with the rest looked up from reference TRBV11-2 and TRBJ2-1, is EAGVAQSPRYKIIEKRQSVAFWCNPISGHATLYWYQQILGQGPKLLIQFQNNGVVDDSQLPKDRFSAERLKGVDSTLKIQPAKLEDSAVYLCASSKGGRGYNEQFFGPGTRLTVL.

The chain employs TRBV27 and TRBJ1-2; D possibly corresponds to TRBD1 (5 bases). The V end lost 7 bases, the J end lost 2 bases, and 11 bases lay between the germline ends. CDR3 length: 13 residues. The germline gives CDR1 MNHEY, CDR2 SMNVEV (reference sequence). The CDR3 sequence is CASKPGPNYGYTF. The CDR3 bases are TGTGCCAGCAAACCGGGACCAAACTATGGCTACACCTTC.

Only one count was recorded for this clone. The chain has TRBV4-3 and TRBJ2-7; 10 bases agree with TRBD2. This CDR3 has 15 amino acids. Germline V CDR1 and CDR2: LGHNA, YSLEER. Trimming at V came to 1 base and at J to 2 bases, leaving 2 bases not matched to a gene. The chain's CDR3 is CASSQGTSGTYEQYF. The CDR3 DNA is TGCGCCAGCAGCCAAGGGACTAGCGGTACCTACGAGCAGTACTTC.

This clone was recorded only once. The chain recombines TRBV19 with TRBJ1-5, with a possible D match to TRBD1 (6 bases). Deletions cut 3 bases from V and 0 bases from J, with 12 bases between. Germline V gives CDR1 LNHDA, CDR2 SQIVND (reference sequence). The CDR3 consists of 16 residues. In DNA, the CDR3 is TGTGCCAGTAGTATGGGGAGGGGGTATAGCAATCAGCCCCAGCATTTT. It codes for CASSMGRGYSNQPQHF. Full variable domain (rest looked up from reference TRBV19 and TRBJ1-5): DGGITQSPKYLFRKEGQNVTLSCEQNLNHDAMYWYRQDPGQGLRLIYYSQIVNDFQKGDIAEGYSVSREKKESFPLTVTSAQKNPTAFYLCASSMGRGYSNQPQHFGDGTRLSIL.